The rows below give T cell receptor beta chains drawn from one sample of a study of T-cell memory formation after mild COVID-19. TCRdb processed the 5' RACE reads anew with MiXCR; each CDR3 protein has one entry. The table has 100,000 to 150,000 distinct CDR3 sequences, about 15% seen once. The specimen sequenced was PBMCs or a T cell subset sorted from them (not recorded which). The receptors stem from an adult woman who had mild COVID-19 (a few samples of this study predate the infection). Cell type and time point are not known. Both conserved end residues are part of each CDR3. The order of the fields is D gene, J gene, V gene, clone size, CDR3 DNA, CDR3 protein. A D gene is named only where the DNA matches it firmly. Rows give clone size only sometimes, using once, few, many, or a class for an expanded clone.

>NA|TRBJ1-3|TRBV7-2|few
TGTGCCAGCAGCATTAGTGAGTCCGGCTCTGGAAACACCATATATTTT
CASSISESGSGNTIYF
>TRBD1|TRBJ2-3|TRBV6-5|many
TGTGCCAGCAGTAACACAGGGGCACTAAGCACAGATACGCAGTATTTT
CASSNTGALSTDTQYF
>TRBD1|TRBJ1-5|TRBV27|NA
TGTGCCAGCAGTTTAAGGGGTACAGGGGGCGCGAGCAATCAGCCCCAGCATTTT
CASSLRGTGGASNQPQHF
>NA|TRBJ2-1|TRBV4-3|NA
TGCGCCAGCAGCCAAGATTTGAGCAGGGGATACAATGAGCAGTTCTTC
CASSQDLSRGYNEQFF
>NA|TRBJ2-3|TRBV7-9|NA
TGTGCCAGCAGCGAGACTCTAGCGAATACGCAGTATTTT
CASSETLANTQYF
>TRBD1|TRBJ1-5|TRBV7-2|few
TGTGCCAGCAGCTTAGCGCAGGGACAGCAGAATCAGCCCCAGCATTTT
CASSLAQGQQNQPQHF
>NA|TRBJ2-3|TRBV29-1|NA
TGCAGCGTTGGCAAAGACACAGATACGCAGTATTTT
CSVGKDTDTQYF
>NA|TRBJ2-7|TRBV12-3/TRBV12-4|NA
TGTGCCAGCAGTTTGGGCAGGGGAGTTACCTCCTACGAGCAGTACTTC
CASSLGRGVTSYEQYF
>NA|TRBJ2-3|TRBV14|NA
TGTGCCAGCAGCCAAGCAATGAGAGATACGCAGTATTTT
CASSQAMRDTQYF
>NA|TRBJ2-5|TRBV12-3/TRBV12-4|few
TGTGCCAGCAGTCCCGGGACACGTCAAGAGACCCAGTACTTC
CASSPGTRQETQYF
>NA|TRBJ2-7|TRBV9|few
TGTGCCAGCAGCCCCGGACGAAGAGTGCTCGAGCAGTACTTC
CASSPGRRVLEQYF
>NA|TRBJ2-7|TRBV10-3|NA
TGTGCCTCCCGGGGCCCAACGACCGATTCATACGAGCAGTACTTC
CASRGPTTDSYEQYF
>TRBD2|TRBJ2-6|TRBV7-8|NA
TGTGCCAGCAGCTGGAGCGGGGGGCTGTATGGGGCCAACGTCCTGACTTTC
CASSWSGGLYGANVLTF
>NA|TRBJ1-1|TRBV3-1|NA
TGTGCCAGCAGCCAAGGACAGATGAACACTGAAGCTTTCTTT
CASSQGQMNTEAFF
>NA|TRBJ2-2|TRBV6-5|NA
TGTGCCAGCAGTTACTCGAGCCAGGATGCCGGGGAGCTGTTTTTT
CASSYSSQDAGELFF
>NA|TRBJ2-5|TRBV7-2|few
TGTGCCAGCAGCTTAGCTTCGTCGCGGGGCGGAGAGACCCAGTACTTC
CASSLASSRGGETQYF
>TRBD2|TRBJ2-1|TRBV25-1|NA
TGTGCCAGCAGTGGGCTAGCGGGAGTCAATGAGCAGTTCTTC
CASSGLAGVNEQFF
>TRBD2|TRBJ2-1|TRBV5-6|NA
TGTGCCAGCAGCTCTGGGACTAGCACTGAGCAGTTCTTC
CASSSGTSTEQFF
>TRBD2|TRBJ2-1|TRBV20-1|NA
TGCAGTGCCCGCTCAACTAGCGGGAGGATAAATGAGCAGTTCTTC
CSARSTSGRINEQFF
>NA|TRBJ1-2|TRBV12-3/TRBV12-4|NA
TGTGCCAGCACCCCGCAAGGGGGGTATGGCTACACCTTC
CASTPQGGYGYTF
>NA|TRBJ1-2|TRBV29-1|few
TGCAGCGTAGTACAGAGTTCTAACTATGGCTACACCTTC
CSVVQSSNYGYTF
>NA|TRBJ1-1|TRBV7-9|few
TGTGCCAGCAGCTTAAGAGGGTACACTGAAGCTTTCTTT
CASSLRGYTEAFF
>TRBD1|TRBJ2-7|TRBV4-1|few
TGCGCCAGCAGCTACGATACCGGGACAGGGACCTACGAGCAGTACTTC
CASSYDTGTGTYEQYF
>NA|TRBJ1-1|TRBV29-1|few
TGCAGCGCTCTTATCGTTACGAGGAACACTGAAGCTTTCTTT
CSALIVTRNTEAFF
>NA|TRBJ2-1|TRBV7-9|few
TGTGCCAGCACCCAACCCATCAGCCATGAGCAGTTCTTC
CASTQPISHEQFF
>TRBD2|TRBJ2-3|TRBV20-1|NA
TGCAGTGCTAAGACTAGCGGGAGGATATTTGGCACAGATACGCAGTATTTT
CSAKTSGRIFGTDTQYF
>TRBD2|TRBJ2-5|TRBV9|NA
TGTGCCAGCAGCGTAGAGACTAGCGGGCAAGAGACCCAGTACTTC
CASSVETSGQETQYF
>NA|TRBJ1-1|TRBV5-6|few
TGTGCCAGCAGCTTGGAAGTAAAGAGAAGGAACACTGAAGCTTTCTTT
CASSLEVKRRNTEAFF
>NA|TRBJ2-1|TRBV24-1|NA
TGTGCCACCAGTGATCCGAAAAAGACAAGGTACAATGAGCAGTTCTTC
CATSDPKKTRYNEQFF
>TRBD2|TRBJ2-7|TRBV5-1|NA
TGCGCCAGCAGCAGCGGACTAGCGGGAGGGCCCTCCTACGAGCAGTACTTC
CASSSGLAGGPSYEQYF
>NA|TRBJ2-7|TRBV20-1|NA
TGCAGTGCTGGTGTCGGCTACGAGCAGTACTTC
CSAGVGYEQYF
>NA|TRBJ2-5|TRBV9|many
TGTGCCAGCAGCGGAGCCCTCCGCCCCGCGGGTGAAGAGACCCAGTACTTC
CASSGALRPAGEETQYF
>TRBD2|TRBJ2-7|TRBV12-3/TRBV12-4|few
TGTGCCAGCAGTTTAGCGAAGGGACTAGCGTCCTACGAGCAGTACTTC
CASSLAKGLASYEQYF
>NA|TRBJ2-3|TRBV3-1|once
TGTGCCAGCAGCCTAACGACAGGAGTCACAGATACGCAGTATTTT
CASSLTTGVTDTQYF
>NA|TRBJ2-1|TRBV19|few
TGTGCCAGTACCACAACAGGGAGCTCCTACAATGAGCAGTTCTTC
CASTTTGSSYNEQFF
>NA|TRBJ1-1|TRBV3-1|NA
TGTGCCAGCAGCCAAGTAAGAGCGGGGGAAGCTTTCTTT
CASSQVRAGEAFF
>NA|TRBJ2-7|TRBV5-1|few
TGCGCCAGCAGCTTGGGATCTCTCGGAAGCTCCTACGAGCAGTACTTC
CASSLGSLGSSYEQYF
>NA|TRBJ2-5|TRBV5-6|few
TGTGCCAGCAGCTTGGGGGCGAGGTCGGAGACCCAGTACTTC
CASSLGARSETQYF
>NA|TRBJ2-7|TRBV6-5|few
TGTGCCAGCAGTTACTCGAGTAACAGGGCCTACGAGCAGTACTTC
CASSYSSNRAYEQYF
>NA|TRBJ1-1|TRBV18|few
TGTGCCAGCTCACCACCCAACAGGGAGAACACTGAAGCTTTCTTT
CASSPPNRENTEAFF
>NA|TRBJ2-2|TRBV15|few
TGTGCCACCAGCAGAGGCAAACTCAACACCGGGGAGCTGTTTTTT
CATSRGKLNTGELFF
>NA|TRBJ2-5|TRBV5-1|NA
TGCGCCAGCAGCTTGGTGGGGGGTATCCAAGAGACCCAGTACTTC
CASSLVGGIQETQYF
>NA|TRBJ2-5|TRBV7-2|few
TGTGCCAGCATGCGTGGATCTCAAGAGACCCAGTACTTC
CASMRGSQETQYF
>NA|TRBJ1-1|TRBV6-6|NA
TGTGCCAGCAGTCCTACAGCGAACACTGAAGCTTTCTTT
CASSPTANTEAFF
>NA|TRBJ1-1|TRBV5-1|NA
TGCGCCAGCAGCTTAGAGGGGGGGATCGGAACTGAAGCTTTCTTT
CASSLEGGIGTEAFF
>TRBD2|TRBJ2-7|TRBV6-6|NA
TGTGCCAGCACCATAGGGGACCAGACTAGCGGGAGATTTGGCGAGCAGTACTTC
CASTIGDQTSGRFGEQYF
>NA|TRBJ2-7|TRBV12-5|NA
TGTGCTAGTGGTTTGGCCCGTTCCCCTTACGAGCAGTACTTC
CASGLARSPYEQYF
>TRBD1|TRBJ1-1|TRBV4-3|few
TGCGCCAGCAGCCAGAGGACAGGGGATAACTTACTGAACACTGAAGCTTTCTTT
CASSQRTGDNLLNTEAFF
>NA|TRBJ2-3|TRBV29-1|few
TGCAGCGTTGAAGTTGGGTCCACAGATACGCAGTATTTT
CSVEVGSTDTQYF
>TRBD1|TRBJ1-1|TRBV4-1|few
TGCGCCAGCAGCCAGACAGGGGGCCAGGGGACTGAAGCTTTCTTT
CASSQTGGQGTEAFF
>NA|TRBJ2-2|TRBV7-9|NA
TGTGCCAGCAGCTTAGGAACCGGGCCCAGGGAGCTGTTTTTT
CASSLGTGPRELFF
>TRBD1|TRBJ2-7|TRBV10-3|NA
TGTGCCATCAGCCGCTCCGGGACAGGGATCGAGCAGTACTTC
CAISRSGTGIEQYF